One sample yielded the 9 T cell receptor beta chains listed below, sequenced in a study of tumor-infiltrating lymphocytes in primary liver carcinoma. A constant-region primer primed TCR beta cDNA synthesis from about 530 ng of total RNA. The TCR beta library was amplified through three nested multiplex PCR rounds in a modified ARM-PCR procedure. The first two PCR rounds, around 10 cycles each, used TRBV1-TRBV30 forward primers and a C-beta reverse primer. TCRdb reanalysed the multiplex PCR reads using MiXCR and keeps one entry per CDR3 protein. The sample holds under 200,000 distinct CDR3 sequences, about two thirds seen once. Germline DNA was extracted alongside blood RNA, which was obtained from unsorted whole blood. The sequencing sample was made of peripheral blood. These receptors all stem from a woman in her fifties or sixties with primary liver carcinoma and hepatitis B virus infection.

On this clonotype: This may be a read error, as it is one base from a much larger clone. This sequence joins TRBV12-3 or TRBV12-4 and TRBJ2-1; D perhaps matches TRBD1 (6 bases). This CDR3 is built from 14 residues. Trimming cost V 9 bases and J 3 bases, with 15 bases left between them. The CDR3 loop reads CARSLGDIYNEQFF. The CDR3, as DNA: TGTGCCAGAAGTCTTGGGGACATCTACAATGAGCAGTTCTTC.

This clonotype was detected a few times. The chain combines TRBV6-5 with TRBJ2-7; D possibly matches TRBD1 or TRBD2 (7 bases each). The CDR3 spans 14 residues. Germline-derived CDR1 and CDR2 are MNHEY and SVGAGI. V dropped 4 bases and J dropped 7 bases, with 17 bases sitting between them. CDR3 protein: CASSLGEGAREQYF. For the CDR3, the DNA is TGTGCCAGCAGTTTGGGGGAGGGGGCGCGGGAGCAGTACTTC.

Comment on this clonotype: An end of the junction does not agree with germline; a read error may underlie this. The chain joins TRBV5-1 to TRBJ1-1; D is unclear. Germline CDR1 and CDR2: SGHRS and YFSETQ. The CDR3 is 14 residues long. DNA for the CDR3: TGCACCAGCAGCCTCATCTGGGTGAACACTGAAGCTTTCTTT. Residues: CTSSLIWVNTEAFF.

Concerning this clonotype itself: Mismatch with germline at one junction end may stem from a read error. The V gene is TRBV11-2, the J gene TRBJ2-5; D uncertain. Looked up from germline, CDR1 is SGHAT and CDR2 is FQNNGV. The CDR3 has 15 residues. For the CDR3, the DNA is TGTGCCAGTAGCTTAATCCCGGAGCCCCAAGAGACCCAGTACTTC. Protein: CASSLIPEPQETQYF.

The table lists this clonotype with many counts. The chain is built from TRBV6-1 and TRBJ2-3; 7 bases are shared with TRBD2. The CDR3 consists of 17 residues. The germline gives CDR1 MNHNS, CDR2 SASEGT. The trim removed 6 bases at V and 0 bases at J, leaving 12 bases unmatched. Here the CDR3 reads CASRGGVGRLSTDTQYF. As DNA, the CDR3 is TGTGCCAGCAGGGGAGGGGTAGGGCGGCTTAGCACAGATACGCAGTATTTT.

As to this clonotype: A much larger clone is a single base away; this may be a read error. The rearrangement links TRBV6-6 to TRBJ1-5; D gene unclear. The CDR3 extends over 13 amino acids. Germline V gene sequence: CDR1 MNHNY, CDR2 SVGAGI (reference sequence). CDR3: CASSYFSSQPQHF. For the CDR3, the DNA is TGTGCCAGCAGTTACTTTAGCAGTCAGCCCCAGCATTTT.

This clonotype has more than one count but fewer than ten. Here the CDR3 DNA reads TGCGCCAGCAGCCGACAGGGAATTGCAACTAATGAAAAACTGTTTTTT. This translates into CASSRQGIATNEKLFF. The chain recombines TRBV5-1 with TRBJ1-4; the match to TRBD1 covers 7 bases. This CDR3 has 16 residues. Germline V gene data show CDR1 as SGHRS and CDR2 as YFSETQ. J was trimmed by 0 bases and V by 4 bases; bases with no gene match: 6.

The V and J genes are TRBV7-2 and TRBJ1-5, with D tentatively TRBD1 (5 bases). This CDR3 is built from 17 residues. V lost 1 base and J lost 4, with 17 bases in between. CDR1 and CDR2 (germline): SGHTA, FQGNSA. CDR3 in DNA: TGTGCCAGCAGCTTAGGCGATTTGGGACGTAATAATCAGCCCCAGCATTTT. Amino acid sequence: CASSLGDLGRNNQPQHF. Full variable domain (missing parts from reference TRBV7-2 and TRBJ1-5): GAGVSQSPSNKVTEKGKDVELRCDPISGHTALYWYRQSLGQGLEFLIYFQGNSAPDKSGLPSDRFSAERTGGSVSTLTIQRTQQEDSAVYLCASSLGDLGRNNQPQHFGDGTRLSIL.

A few counts support this clonotype. J is TRBJ1-1 and V is TRBV28; no firm D call. Trimming stripped 3 bases from V and 0 bases from J, with 11 bases between. CDR3 length: 15 amino acids. In germline, CDR1 is MDHEN, CDR2 SYDVKM. CDR3 nucleotide sequence: TGTGCCAGCAGTTTGGGAGGCCTTATGAACACTGAAGCTTTCTTT. As protein: CASSLGGLMNTEAFF. Drawing the rest from reference TRBV28 and TRBJ1-1, the complete variable domain is DVKVTQSSRYLVKRTGEKVFLECVQDMDHENMFWYRQDPGLGLRLIYFSYDVKMKEKGDIPEGYSVSREKKERFSLILESASTNQTSMYLCASSLGGLMNTEAFFGQGTRLTVV.